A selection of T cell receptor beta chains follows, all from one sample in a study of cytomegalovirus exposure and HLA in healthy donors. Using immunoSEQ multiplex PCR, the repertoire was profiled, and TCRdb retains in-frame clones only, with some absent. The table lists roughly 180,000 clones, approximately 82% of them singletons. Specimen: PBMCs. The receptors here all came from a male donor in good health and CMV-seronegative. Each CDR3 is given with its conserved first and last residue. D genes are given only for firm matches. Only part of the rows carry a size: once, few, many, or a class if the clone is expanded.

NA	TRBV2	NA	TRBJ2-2	TGTGCCAGCATACAGGGAGCTTCCTCGAACACCGGGGAGCTGTTTTTT	CASIQGASSNTGELFF
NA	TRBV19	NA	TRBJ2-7	TGTGCCAGTAGTATAGCTCCAGGGTTCTCCTACGAGCAGTACTTC	CASSIAPGFSYEQYF
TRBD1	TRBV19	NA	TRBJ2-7	TGTGCCAGTAGTATTGGGGACAGGGGCGTCCTGGAGCAGTACTTC	CASSIGDRGVLEQYF
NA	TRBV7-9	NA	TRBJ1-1	TGTGCCAGCAGCTCCCGGGATGGGGAAAGTGAAGCTTTCTTT	CASSSRDGESEAFF
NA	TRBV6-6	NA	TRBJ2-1	TGTGCCGTACAAGATTACAATGAGCAGTTCTTC	CAVQDYNEQFF
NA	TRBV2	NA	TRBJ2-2	TGTGCCACAAGGGGAGATGGCGGGACGAACACCGGGGAGCTGTTTTTT	CATRGDGGTNTGELFF
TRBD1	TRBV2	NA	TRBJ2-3	TGTGCCAGCAGTGGAACAGGGGGATTGAATACGCAGTATTTT	CASSGTGGLNTQYF
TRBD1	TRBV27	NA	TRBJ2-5	TGTGCCAGCAGCCTCGGGACAGGTGTTAACCAAGAGACCCAGTACTTC	CASSLGTGVNQETQYF
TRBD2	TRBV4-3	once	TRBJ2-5	TGCGCCAGCAGCCAAGGACTAGCGGGAGGGAGAGAGACCCAGTACTTC	CASSQGLAGGRETQYF
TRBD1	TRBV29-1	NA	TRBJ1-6	TGCAGCGTTGAAAACGGCCAGGGGGGACCCCTCCACTTT	CSVENGQGGPLHF
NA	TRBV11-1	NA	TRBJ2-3	TGTGCCAGCAGCTTAGGGAGGGATACGCAGTATTTT	CASSLGRDTQYF
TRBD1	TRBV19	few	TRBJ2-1	TGTGCCACCTCCTCTGCGGACAGGGTGTCCAATGAGCAGTTCTTC	CATSSADRVSNEQFF
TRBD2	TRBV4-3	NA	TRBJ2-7	TGCGCCAGCAGCCAACGCGCCGGGACTAACTACGAGCAGTACTTC	CASSQRAGTNYEQYF
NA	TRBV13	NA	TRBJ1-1	TGTGCCAGCCTTCAGTTCTCGGGGGGGACTGAAGCTTTCTTT	CASLQFSGGTEAFF
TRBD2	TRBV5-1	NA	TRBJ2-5	TGCGCCAGCAGCTTGGCGGGGGGACAAGAGACCCAGTACTTC	CASSLAGGQETQYF
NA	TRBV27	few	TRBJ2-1	TGTGCCAGCAGCCTTGATAGCGACAATGAGCAGTTCTTC	CASSLDSDNEQFF
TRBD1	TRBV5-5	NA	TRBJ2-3	TGTGCCAGCGGGGACAGGGTGGCCGGGGGCACAGATACGCAGTATTTT	CASGDRVAGGTDTQYF
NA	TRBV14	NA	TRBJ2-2	TGTGCCAGCAGCGCAACGCAGGCCCTTAACACCGGGGAGCTGTTTTTT	CASSATQALNTGELFF
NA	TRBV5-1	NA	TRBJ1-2	TGCGCCAGCAGCTTGGCCTACAGGGTATTCGATGGCTACACCTTC	CASSLAYRVFDGYTF
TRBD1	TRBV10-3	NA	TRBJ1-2	TGTGCCATCGCGGGGGGACAGGGCGATGGCTACACCTTC	CAIAGGQGDGYTF
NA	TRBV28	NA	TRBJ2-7	TGTGCCAGCAGCACTCCGGGACACCCTTACGAGCAGTACTTC	CASSTPGHPYEQYF
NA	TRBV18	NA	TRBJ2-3	TGTGCCAGCTCACCATTGAGGAAGGGCACAGATACGCAGTATTTT	CASSPLRKGTDTQYF
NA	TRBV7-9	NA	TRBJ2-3	TGTGCCAGCAGCTCAACATCCACAGATACGCAGTATTTT	CASSSTSTDTQYF
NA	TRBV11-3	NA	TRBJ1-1	TGTGCCAGCAGCTTAGGATCCGGTGAAGCTTTCTTT	CASSLGSGEAFF
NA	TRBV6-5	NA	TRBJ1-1	TGTGCCAGCTCGGGGGGCAACACTGAAGCTTTCTTT	CASSGGNTEAFF
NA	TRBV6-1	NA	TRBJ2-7	TGTGCCAGCTTACAGGGGGGGTACGAGCAGTACTTC	CASLQGGYEQYF
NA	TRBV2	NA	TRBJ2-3	TGTGCCAGCAGTGTTGGCGGGGTTAGCACAGATACGCAGTATTTT	CASSVGGVSTDTQYF
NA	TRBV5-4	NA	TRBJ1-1	TGTGCCAGCAGCTTCTCGGGGTACACTGAAGCTTTCTTT	CASSFSGYTEAFF
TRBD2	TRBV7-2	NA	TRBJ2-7	TGTGCCAGTGGGGCTAGCGGGGCCCTGAAGTCGGAGCAGTACTTC	CASGASGALKSEQYF
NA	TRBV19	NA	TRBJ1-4	TGTGCCAGTAGTATGGCCCCAGGTGGCGGGGTCCGAAGACTGTTTTTT	CASSMAPGGGVRRLFF
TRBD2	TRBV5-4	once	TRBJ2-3	TGTGCCAGCAGCTCTAACCCGACTAGCGGGGTGAGCACAGATACGCAGTATTTT	CASSSNPTSGVSTDTQYF
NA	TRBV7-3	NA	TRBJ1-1	TGTGCCAGCAGCCCTAATTGGGGCGATGAAGCTTTCTTT	CASSPNWGDEAFF
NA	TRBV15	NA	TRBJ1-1	TGTGCCACCAGCAGAGGAGGATCAGAGATGAACACTGAAGCTTTCTTT	CATSRGGSEMNTEAFF
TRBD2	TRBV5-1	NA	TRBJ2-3	TGCGCCAGTACGACCGGGCAGCGGGGGCCTAGCACAGATACGCAGTATTTT	CASTTGQRGPSTDTQYF
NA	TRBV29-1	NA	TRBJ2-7	TGCAGCGTTGAAGAAGGGGCGGTCTACGAGCAGTACTTC	CSVEEGAVYEQYF
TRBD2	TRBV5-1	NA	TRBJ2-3	TGCGCCAGCAGCCTGGAGGCTAGCGGTAGCACAGATACGCAGTATTTT	CASSLEASGSTDTQYF
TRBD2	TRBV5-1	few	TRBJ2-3	TGCGCCAGCAGCCCGGGAGGGGTAGGCACAGATACGCAGTATTTT	CASSPGGVGTDTQYF
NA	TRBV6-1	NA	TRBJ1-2	TGTGCCAGCAGCGTGGGGGAGGGCTATGGCTACACCTTC	CASSVGEGYGYTF
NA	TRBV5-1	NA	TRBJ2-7	TGCGCCAGCAGCCAATCTGGGGGGGCCCCTTCCTACGAGCAGTACTTC	CASSQSGGAPSYEQYF
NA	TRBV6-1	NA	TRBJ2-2	TGTGCCTCCTCGGCGAGGAGCGGTGGATCTGGGGAGCTGTTTTTT	CASSARSGGSGELFF
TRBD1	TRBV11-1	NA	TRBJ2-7	TGTGCCAGCAGCCGTGCCGGACAGGGGAACTCCTACGAGCAGTACTTC	CASSRAGQGNSYEQYF
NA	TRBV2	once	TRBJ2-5	TGTGCCAGCAGTTATCAAGAGACCCAGTACTTC	CASSYQETQYF
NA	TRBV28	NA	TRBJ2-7	TGTGCCAGCAGTCAGGTCAGTTCACCCGGCGCCTACGAGCAGTACTTC	CASSQVSSPGAYEQYF
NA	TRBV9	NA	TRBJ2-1	TGTGCCAGCAGCCCTCGGCTCCAGCGTGTTCTCAATGAGCAGTTCTTC	CASSPRLQRVLNEQFF
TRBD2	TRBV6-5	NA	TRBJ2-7	TGTGCCAGCACCTTAGCGGGAGGCAGCTCCTACGAGCAGTACTTC	CASTLAGGSSYEQYF
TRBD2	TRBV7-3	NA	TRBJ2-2	TGTGCCAGCAGCGTGGGACTAGCGGGACATGGATCCACCGGGGAGCTGTTTTTT	CASSVGLAGHGSTGELFF
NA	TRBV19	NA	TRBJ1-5	TGTGCCACCTACTCGCGGTTTAGCAATCAGCCCCAGCATTTT	CATYSRFSNQPQHF
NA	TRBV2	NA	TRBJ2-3	TGTGCCAGCATGATGGAGAGGGACTCCGCCCCAGATACGCAGTATTTT	CASMMERDSAPDTQYF
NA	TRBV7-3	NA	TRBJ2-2	TGTGCCAGCGGTTCAACGGGACCGACGGGGGCCGGGGAGCTGTTTTTT	CASGSTGPTGAGELFF
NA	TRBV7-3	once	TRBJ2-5	TGTGCCAGCAGCCCCACAGGGGGGGAAGAGACCCAGTACTTC	CASSPTGGEETQYF
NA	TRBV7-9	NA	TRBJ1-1	TGTGCCAGCAGCTTAGAAGTGTTGGGGGGGAACACTGAAGCTTTCTTT	CASSLEVLGGNTEAFF
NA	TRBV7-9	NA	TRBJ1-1	TGTTCCAGCAGCCCTGACCGGAGGACTGAAGCTTTCTTT	CSSSPDRRTEAFF
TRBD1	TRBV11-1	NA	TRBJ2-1	TGTGCCAGCAGCTTCGGGACAGGTACCTACAATGAGCAGTTCTTC	CASSFGTGTYNEQFF
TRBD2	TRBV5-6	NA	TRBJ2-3	TGTGCCAGCAGCTTGAGGATAGCGGGGCTCACAGATACGCAGTATTTT	CASSLRIAGLTDTQYF
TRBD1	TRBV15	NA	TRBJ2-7	TGTGCCACCAGCGGCTCTACAGGGGTATCCTCCTACGAGCAGTACTTC	CATSGSTGVSSYEQYF
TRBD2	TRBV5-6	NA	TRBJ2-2	TGTGCCAGCAGCACCGGACTAGCGGGAGCCACCGGGGAGCTGTTTTTT	CASSTGLAGATGELFF
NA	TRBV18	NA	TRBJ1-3	TGTGCCAGCTCACCGTTACGGAACACCATATATTTT	CASSPLRNTIYF